The 32 T cell receptor beta chains given below trace back to one sample, sequenced in a study of blood T cells in healthy people across ages. Alongside a J-beta primer mix, a sample-barcoded 5' primer served in a second PCR lasting about 7 to 11 cycles. TCRdb reanalysed the 5' RACE reads using MiXCR and keeps one entry per CDR3 protein. The sample holds about 1,800,000 distinct CDR3 sequences, 25% to 30% seen once. Sequenced material: blood. The receptors were gathered from a woman in her 30s in good health.

This clonotype was observed many times. This rearrangement joins TRBV10-3 to TRBJ1-2; D perhaps matches TRBD1 (5 bases). The V gene lost 0 bases and the J gene lost 7 bases, with 15 bases spanning the gap. Per germline, CDR1 ENHRY and CDR2 SYGVKD. The CDR3 runs to 15 residues. CDR3 sequence reads: CAISESTGGDRGYTF. The CDR3 nucleotides are TGTGCCATCAGTGAGTCGACGGGGGGGGATCGTGGCTACACCTTC.

This clonotype was counted between two and nine times. This chain links TRBV20-1 with TRBJ2-5; 10 bases align to TRBD2. The CDR3 sequence is 15 residues long. The V segment lost 6 bases and the J segment 5 bases; nucleotides outside the gene matches: 12. Germline loops: CDR1 DFQATT, CDR2 SNEGSKA (reference sequence). The CDR3 spells CSASGASGGTETQYF. In DNA, the CDR3 is TGCAGTGCCAGCGGGGCTAGCGGGGGAACTGAGACCCAGTACTTC.

As regards this clonotype: A much larger clone sits a single nucleotide away, making a read error possible. The chain joins TRBV9 to TRBJ2-5, with 10 nucleotides matching TRBD2. Germline V gene data show CDR1 as SGDLS and CDR2 as YYNGEE. This CDR3 has 17 residues. For the CDR3, the DNA is TGTGCCAGCAGCGTAGGACTAGCGGGCCTTACACAAGAGGCCCAGTACTTC. This codes for CASSVGLAGLTQEAQYF.

This rearrangement joins TRBV4-3 to TRBJ2-7, with D possibly being TRBD1 or TRBD2 (5 bases each). This CDR3 region has 17 residues. Germline lookup yields CDR1 LGHNA and CDR2 YSLEER. Trimming took off 3 bases at V and 2 bases at J, with 20 bases between the two ends. The CDR3 loop reads CASSQVLRDGRTYEQYF. The CDR3 nucleotides are TGCGCCAGCAGCCAGGTACTCCGGGACGGCAGAACCTACGAGCAGTACTTC.

The chain is built from TRBV7-9 and TRBJ2-7, with D hard to call. This CDR3 is built from 12 residues. Germline-derived CDR1 and CDR2 are SEHNR and FQNEAQ (reference sequence). V was pared by 10 bases and J by 2 bases, with 12 bases between. The CDR3 nucleotides are TGTGCCATGGGCGCCCGACCCTACGAGCAGTACTTC. Translation gives CAMGARPYEQYF.

Notes on this clonotype: Relative to the germline gene, one junction end is altered; a read error may explain this. This chain connects TRBV10-3 to TRBJ2-7; unclear D gene. CDR3 length: 14 residues. Germline V gene sequence: CDR1 ENHRY, CDR2 SYGVKD. CDR3 DNA: TGTGCCAGCAGTGGGGATCAGGACTCCTACGAGCAGTACTTC. It specifies CASSGDQDSYEQYF.

The chain carries TRBV10-2 and TRBJ2-4; the D gene is possibly TRBD1 (7 bases). The CDR3 consists of 16 residues. Germline V CDR1 and CDR2: WSHSY, SAAADI. V was cut by 0 bases and J by 1 base, with 10 bases left in between. CDR3 in DNA: TGCGCCAGCAGTGAGTCGTCAGGGGGGGCCAAAAACATTCAGTACTTC. It translates to CASSESSGGAKNIQYF.

The chain carries TRBV29-1 and TRBJ2-7; D is ambiguous. V gave up 3 bases and J gave up 8 bases, with 26 bases separating them. CDR1 is SQVTM and CDR2 is ANQGSEA in the germline V gene. The CDR3 loop spans 16 amino acids. The CDR3 nucleotides are TGCAGCGTTGAGGCCCCAGTGCGAACCTTCTGGGATAAGCAGTACTTC. Its translation is CSVEAPVRTFWDKQYF.

This clonotype came up many times. The chain is built from TRBV9 and TRBJ2-5; TRBD1 matches at 7 bases. Germline V gene lookup returns CDR1 SGDLS and CDR2 YYNGEE. The CDR3 runs to 15 residues. Trimming at V came to 4 bases and at J to 5 bases, leaving 11 bases not matched to a gene. In DNA, the CDR3 is TGTGCCAGCAGCTTCAGACAGGGAAGTATGGAGACCCAGTACTTC. Its translation: CASSFRQGSMETQYF.

This clonotype appeared a few times. The chain links TRBV20-1 to TRBJ2-3; 7 nucleotides line up with TRBD2. Looked up from germline, CDR1 is DFQATT and CDR2 is SNEGSKA (reference sequence). The CDR3 is 14 amino acids. CDR3 nucleotide sequence: TGCGGCAGCCTTGGGGGGGGACGCACAGATACGCAGTATTTT. It specifies CGSLGGGRTDTQYF.

V usage is TRBV12-3 or TRBV12-4 and J usage is TRBJ1-3; D ambiguous. V was shortened by 3 bases and J by 0 bases, with 9 bases between the two germline ends. The CDR3 covers 15 residues. The CDR3 spells CASSFYSGSGNTIYF. In DNA, the CDR3 is TGTGCCAGCAGTTTTTATAGCGGCTCTGGAAACACCATATATTTT.

The J gene is TRBJ1-1, the V gene TRBV12-3 or TRBV12-4; D gene uncertain. V was cut by 3 bases and J by 4 bases, with 9 bases left in between. CDR3 length: 13 amino acids. The CDR3 protein is CASSFRLGTEAFF. In DNA, the CDR3 is TGTGCCAGCAGTTTTAGATTGGGCACTGAAGCTTTCTTT.

This clonotype occurred many times. This chain connects TRBV7-2 to TRBJ2-5, with D perhaps TRBD1 or TRBD2 (5 bases each). There are 15 residues in the CDR3. The V gene lost 4 bases and the J gene lost 4 bases, with 16 bases spanning the gap. The germline CDR1 and CDR2 sequences are SGHTA and FQGNSA. The CDR3 DNA reads as TGTGCCAGCAGCTCGGGGACCTCTTTTGTAGAGACCCAGTACTTC. Its translation: CASSSGTSFVETQYF.

The V call is TRBV6-2 or TRBV6-3, the J call TRBJ2-7; D is unresolved. This CDR3 contains 15 residues. V was cut by 5 bases and J by 3 bases, with 17 bases left in between. Germline CDR1 and CDR2: MNHEY and SVGEGT. CDR3 DNA sequence: TGTGCCAGCAGTCCCTCCGCCGGCTTGCGCTACGAGCAGTACTTC. Amino acids: CASSPSAGLRYEQYF.

This clonotype was seen ten or more times. The chain joins TRBV20-1 to TRBJ2-1, with TRBD1 matching over 8 bases. This CDR3 spans 14 amino acids. With 6 bases clipped from V and 3 bases from J, the junction kept 7 bases outside the gene matches. Per the germline V gene, CDR1 is DFQATT and CDR2 is SNEGSKA (reference sequence). The CDR3 sequence is CSANQGADYNEQFF. The CDR3 DNA reads TGCAGTGCCAACCAGGGGGCGGACTACAATGAGCAGTTCTTC.

The gene calls are TRBV13 and TRBJ2-1; 7 bases match TRBD1. The V gene's germline CDR1 is PRHDT and CDR2 FYEKMQ (reference sequence). The CDR3 has 15 residues. The junction had 5 bases not matched to a gene; V was cut back by 3 bases and J by 3 bases. CDR3 bases: TGTGCCAGCAGCTTTGGGGGACAGCTCTACAATGAGCAGTTCTTC. The encoded protein is CASSFGGQLYNEQFF.

As for this clonotype: A read error is possible here, since a much larger clone lies one base away. The chain recombines TRBV5-5 with TRBJ2-7; D unresolved. The CDR3 extends over 15 amino acids. Per the germline V gene, CDR1 is SGHKS and CDR2 is YYEKEE (reference sequence). The CDR3 loop reads CPSSLGIRSGYEQYF. The CDR3 bases are TGTCCCAGCAGCTTGGGTATTCGCTCTGGGTACGAGCAGTACTTC. Full variable domain (remainder filled in from reference TRBV5-5 and TRBJ2-7): DAGVTQSPTHLIKTRGQQVTLRCSPISGHKSVSWYQQVLGQGPQFIFQYYEKEERGRGNFPDRFSARQFPNYSSELNVNALLLGDSALYLCPSSLGIRSGYEQYFGPGTRLTVT.

J is TRBJ1-5 and V is TRBV5-1; maybe TRBD1 (5 bases). The CDR3 loop spans 15 amino acids. Germline loops: CDR1 SGHRS, CDR2 YFSETQ. V was clipped by 3 bases and J by 2 bases, with 12 bases between them. The CDR3 loop reads CASSSNRLCNQPQHF. The CDR3, as DNA: TGCGCCAGCAGCTCAAACAGGCTTTGCAATCAGCCCCAGCATTTT.

This clonotype was counted many times. The chain uses TRBV28 and TRBJ2-1; 7 bases map to TRBD2. V shed 6 bases, J shed 0 bases, and the junction held 8 bases outside the gene matches. The CDR3 spans 16 residues. Germline loops: CDR1 MDHEN, CDR2 SYDVKM. DNA of the CDR3: TGTGCCAGCAGCGGGGAGGGGCCCAGCTCCTACAATGAGCAGTTCTTC. It encodes CASSGEGPSSYNEQFF.

The rearrangement links TRBV2 to TRBJ2-5; TRBD2 might be the D (5 bases). From germline, CDR1 is SNHLY and CDR2 FYNNEI. V was shortened by 7 bases and J by 6 bases, with 21 bases between the two germline ends. The CDR3 length is 15 residues. The CDR3 reads CASTPDWEMGKTQYF. The CDR3 DNA follows: TGTGCCAGCACGCCGGATTGGGAGATGGGAAAGACCCAGTACTTC.

The chain recombines TRBV20-1 with TRBJ2-5; D tentatively reads TRBD1 or TRBD2 (5 bases each). CDR1 DFQATT and CDR2 SNEGSKA come from the germline V gene (reference sequence). The CDR3 has 14 residues. V gave up 6 bases and J gave up 7 bases, with 21 bases separating them. This CDR3 reads CSATAGTRVGTQYF. The CDR3 bases are TGCAGTGCCACAGCCGGGACCCGCGTGGGGACCCAGTACTTC.

CDR3 in DNA: TGTGCCAGCAGTGATTACGGCTTTCCGGAAAAACTGTTTTTT. Protein sequence: CASSDYGFPEKLFF. V usage is TRBV6-1 and J usage is TRBJ1-4; no reliable D call. V shed 3 bases and J shed 8 bases, with 13 bases lying between them. The CDR3 totals 14 residues. Germline V CDR1 and CDR2: MNHNS, SASEGT.

This clonotype was counted a few times. The V and J genes are TRBV29-1 and TRBJ2-1, with D maybe TRBD2 (6 bases). CDR1 is SQVTM, CDR2 ANQGSEA, per germline. The V and J ends lost 7 bases and 7 bases respectively, with 17 bases between them. The CDR3 sequence is 13 residues long. CDR3 protein: CSADTRGINEQFF. CDR3 DNA: TGCAGCGCTGATACCCGGGGGATTAATGAGCAGTTCTTC.

To note about this clonotype: One end of the junction fails to match germline, which may point to a read error. The chain employs TRBV5-1 and TRBJ2-6; perhaps TRBD1 as D (5 bases). CDR1 and CDR2 (germline): SGHRS, YFSETQ. The CDR3 sequence is 15 residues long. In DNA, the CDR3 is TGCGCCAGCAGCTTGGGAGACTCTGGGGCCACCGTCCTGACTTTC. Translated: CASSLGDSGATVLTF.

The chain is built from TRBV19 and TRBJ2-1; tentatively, D is TRBD2 (5 bases). Deletions cut 2 bases from V and 9 bases from J, with 11 bases between. CDR1 is LNHDA and CDR2 is SQIVND in the germline V gene (reference sequence). CDR3 length: 13 residues. CDR3 region: CASSIYWAGEQFF. As DNA, the CDR3 is TGTGCCAGTAGTATATATTGGGCGGGTGAGCAGTTCTTC. The full variable domain, in which reference TRBV19 and TRBJ2-1 provide the parts outside the CDR3, is DGGITQSPKYLFRKEGQNVTLSCEQNLNHDAMYWYRQDPGQGLRLIYYSQIVNDFQKGDIAEGYSVSREKKESFPLTVTSAQKNPTAFYLCASSIYWAGEQFFGPGTRLTVL.

Comment on this clonotype: One end of the junction fails to match germline, which may point to a read error. This rearrangement joins TRBV14 to TRBJ2-1; perhaps TRBD2 as D (6 bases). CDR3 length: 14 amino acids. Germline V lookup: CDR1 SGHDN, CDR2 FVKESK. The CDR3 DNA reads as TGTGCCAGCAGCCAGCGGACTACCTACCATGAGCAGTTCTTC. It is translated as CASSQRTTYHEQFF.

Comments on this clonotype: The junction does not match germline at one end; this may be a read error. The V gene is TRBV2, the J gene TRBJ1-6; D perhaps matches TRBD1 (5 bases). Germline CDR1 reads SNHLY; CDR2 reads FYNNEI. The CDR3 covers 15 residues. The CDR3 DNA sequence: TGTGCCTGCAGCCCCGGGGCAGGGTTAAGTTCACCCCTCCACTTT. Protein sequence: CACSPGAGLSSPLHF.

Concerning this clonotype: A single base separates this from a much larger clone, so it may be a read error. This sequence joins TRBV12-3 or TRBV12-4 and TRBJ2-4, with D possibly matching TRBD1 (5 bases). V lost 6 bases, J lost 2 bases, and 11 bases lay in between. The length of the CDR3 is 14 residues. The CDR3 region is CASSSRDSKNIQYF. The CDR3 DNA is TGTGCCAGCAGCTCCAGGGATTCCAAAAACATTCAGTACTTC.

A few counts support this clonotype. The rearrangement uses TRBV28 and TRBJ2-7, with D maybe TRBD2 (6 bases). The CDR3 is 15 amino acids. V gave up 7 bases and J gave up 3 bases, with 19 bases separating them. CDR1 and CDR2 from the germline V gene are MDHEN and SYDVKM. The CDR3 DNA follows: TGTGCCAGCAACCAAAGGGAGGTTTCCGGCTACGAGCAGTACTTC. It is translated as CASNQREVSGYEQYF. Looking up the rest from reference TRBV28 and TRBJ2-7 gives the full variable domain: DVKVTQSSRYLVKRTGEKVFLECVQDMDHENMFWYRQDPGLGLRLIYFSYDVKMKEKGDIPEGYSVSREKKERFSLILESASTNQTSMYLCASNQREVSGYEQYFGPGTRLTVT.

For this clonotype: Germline and junction disagree at one end, which may indicate a read error. V gene TRBV2 combines with J gene TRBJ2-4; D is uncertain. This CDR3 comprises 14 residues. CDR1 is SNHLY, CDR2 FYNNEI, per germline. CDR3 sequence (DNA): TGTGCCAGCAGTAACGAAGGAGCCAAAAACATTCGGTACTTC. Translation gives CASSNEGAKNIRYF. The entire variable domain, with the rest obtained from reference TRBV2 and TRBJ2-4, is as follows: EPEVTQTPSHQVTQMGQEVILRCVPISNHLYFYWYRQILGQKVEFLVSFYNNEISEKSEIFDDQFSVERPDGSNFTLKIRSTKLEDSAMYFCASSNEGAKNIRYFGAGTRLSVL.

The sample holds many counts of this clonotype. A read error may account for a junction end that differs from germline. The chain combines TRBV5-1 with TRBJ2-7; 9 bases are shared with TRBD1. CDR1 SGHRS and CDR2 YFSETQ come from the germline V gene. The length of the CDR3 is 15 residues. The CDR3 nucleotides read TGTGCCAGCAGCTTTCCGGGACAGGGCTCCTACGAGCAGTACTTC. This encodes CASSFPGQGSYEQYF.

In this sample, this clonotype turned up many times. This chain connects TRBV7-9 to TRBJ2-1, with D unresolved. V lost 5 bases and J lost 8, with 13 bases in between. Looked up from germline, CDR1 is SEHNR and CDR2 is FQNEAQ (reference sequence). The CDR3 has 13 residues. This chain's CDR3 is CASSPPSLHEQFF. The CDR3, as DNA: TGTGCCAGCAGCCCCCCTAGTCTGCATGAGCAGTTCTTC.